A single sample is the source of the 13 T cell receptor beta chains below, sequenced in a study of T cell responses to AZD1222 COVID-19 vaccine. TCRdb keeps only in-frame clones here, not all; method: immunoSEQ multiplex PCR. Here the sample spans roughly 140,000 clones, over 80% being singletons. Here the sequenced sample was peripheral blood, taken on day 0 of MenACWY control vaccination. Source of these receptors: an adult in good health.

This clone has a handful of counts. The chain has TRBV27 and TRBJ1-6; D ambiguous. V lost 6 bases, J lost 7 bases, and 16 bases lay in between. CDR3 length: 15 residues. Germline CDR1 is MNHEY and CDR2 is SMNVEV (reference sequence). The CDR3 DNA reads as TGTGCCAGCAGCCCCCGTCCGGTTGAGAATTCACCCCTCCACTTT. The encoded protein is CASSPRPVENSPLHF.

This clone was seen a handful of times. The rearrangement links TRBV7-9 to TRBJ2-1; D gene uncertain. The CDR3 totals 12 residues. Between the trimmed V and J ends, which lost 1 base and 6 bases, there was a span of 4 bases. Germline values: CDR1 SEHNR, CDR2 FQNEAQ (reference sequence). CDR3 in amino acids: CASSLVVNEQFF. The CDR3 DNA is TGTGCCAGCAGCTTAGTAGTCAATGAGCAGTTCTTC.

This clone turned up a few times. This sequence joins TRBV4-1 and TRBJ1-4, with TRBD1 identical over 7 bases. The CDR3 covers 17 residues. Germline V gene data show CDR1 as MGHRA and CDR2 as YSYEKL. V lost 0 bases and J lost 2; bases outside the gene matches: 6. In DNA form, the CDR3 reads TGCGCCAGCAGCCAAGACCAATTCAGGGGGACTAATGAAAAACTGTTTTTT. As protein: CASSQDQFRGTNEKLFF.

The chain combines TRBV6-5 with TRBJ1-2; no definite D call. Germline assignment: CDR1 MNHEY and CDR2 SVGAGI. V lost 7 bases and J 4 bases, leaving 10 bases between the germline ends. There are 12 residues in the CDR3. For the CDR3, the DNA is TGTGCCAGCAACGATCACGGCTATGGCTACACCTTC. Amino acid sequence: CASNDHGYGYTF.

This chain links TRBV30 with TRBJ1-4, with 7 nucleotides matching TRBD1. The CDR3 covers 16 residues. CDR1 and CDR2 from the germline V gene are GTSNPN and SVGIG (reference sequence). Trimming took 3 bases from V and 4 from J; bases not matched to a gene: 11. The CDR3 protein is CAWSRGTVYYNEKLFF. The DNA for the CDR3 is TGTGCCTGGAGCAGGGGGACAGTATACTATAATGAAAAACTGTTTTTT.

V is TRBV12-5 and J is TRBJ1-1, with TRBD1 matching over 7 bases. Germline V gene data show CDR1 as LGHNT and CDR2 as FRNRAP. With 2 bases clipped from V and 4 bases from J, the junction kept 16 bases outside the gene matches. This CDR3 spans 18 amino acids. CDR3 DNA sequence: TGTGCTAGTGGTTTGAGGATAGGGGGCCGTGTGGGTGGCACTGAAGCTTTCTTT. Its protein is CASGLRIGGRVGGTEAFF.

The chain couples TRBV30 to TRBJ2-2; D is unclear. Looked up from germline, CDR1 is GTSNPN and CDR2 is SVGIG (reference sequence). This CDR3 is 10 amino acids long. The germline V and J ends were trimmed by 5 bases and 5 bases, with 3 bases remaining between them. CDR3 sequence (DNA): TGTGCCTGGGATACCGGGGAGCTGTTTTTT. This encodes CAWDTGELFF.

CDR3 nucleotide sequence: TGCAGCGTGGACGGCGGGGTACCTGAAGCTTTCTTT. Protein: CSVDGGVPEAFF. This chain links TRBV29-1 with TRBJ1-1; D gene unclear. Deletions cut 6 bases from V and 6 bases from J, with 14 bases between. The CDR3 contains 12 residues. CDR1 and CDR2 (germline): SQVTM, ANQGSEA.

As to this clone: At the DNA level, this CDR3 is encoded by other sequences in the same sample as well. The genes are TRBV6-1 and TRBJ1-2; D remains unclear. The CDR3 length is 14 residues. CDR1 and CDR2 (germline): MNHNS, SASEGT. Trimming removed 3 bases from V and 0 bases from J, with 8 bases in between. The CDR3 DNA follows: TGTGCCAGCAGTGAGGGCCGAGCTAACTATGGCTACACCTTC. Translated, it gives CASSEGRANYGYTF.

This rearrangement joins TRBV3-1 (or the pseudogene TRBV3-2) to TRBJ1-1, with unresolved D. Germline values: CDR1 LGHDT, CDR2 YNNKEL (reference sequence). This CDR3 has 14 residues. Trimming cost V 0 bases and J 4 bases, with 9 bases left between them. The CDR3 coding sequence is TGTGCCAGCAGCCAAGACGGTGAGAGCACTGAAGCTTTCTTT. Translating it yields CASSQDGESTEAFF.

The chain joins TRBV27 to TRBJ1-5; D might be TRBD1 (5 bases). CDR3 length: 15 residues. V was clipped by 7 bases and J by 2 bases, with 15 bases between them. CDR1 is MNHEY and CDR2 is SMNVEV in the germline V gene (reference sequence). The CDR3 is CASTLRGGGNQPQHF. CDR3 bases: TGTGCCAGCACCCTAAGGGGTGGGGGCAATCAGCCCCAGCATTTT.

This clone appeared once. This rearrangement joins TRBV9 to TRBJ2-1, with 8 positions matching TRBD1. There are 15 residues in the CDR3. Germline values: CDR1 SGDLS, CDR2 YYNGEE. V lost 2 bases to trimming and J lost 9 bases; unmatched junction nucleotides: 10. CDR3 sequence: CASSVRDRSVGEQFF. The CDR3 DNA sequence: TGTGCCAGCAGCGTCCGGGACAGGTCGGTTGGTGAGCAGTTCTTC.

The genes are TRBV30 and TRBJ1-1; 7 bases line up with TRBD1. Losses at the gene ends were 2 bases for V and 8 bases for J; bases not matched to a gene: 11. CDR3 size: 14 residues. The V gene's germline CDR1 is GTSNPN and CDR2 SVGIG (reference sequence). CDR3 sequence reads: CAWSLIRDSREAFF. Written as DNA, the CDR3 is TGTGCCTGGAGTCTTATCCGGGACAGTAGGGAAGCTTTCTTT.